The sample holds a few counts of the clone carrying this TCR beta chain. This CDR3 contains 13 residues. The V gene's germline CDR1 is SQVTM and CDR2 ANQGSEA. The junction had 5 bases not matched to a gene; V was cut back by 8 bases and J by 5 bases. The data were obtained in a study of T cells of healthy individuals. TCRdb independently ran MiXCR on the 5' RACE reads; one entry per CDR3 protein. The table includes some 100,000 distinct CDR3 sequences, about 16% detected once. This receptor was identified in a human donor in good health. The rearrangement links TRBV29-1 to TRBJ2-1, with TRBD2 matching 11 bases. CDR3 DNA: TGCAGCCAGACTAGCGGGATAAACAATGAGCAGTTCTTC. It is translated as CSQTSGINNEQFF.